The clone carrying this T cell receptor (beta chain) was seen a handful of times. The antigen is undetermined. The data were obtained in a study of beta chain features in type 1 diabetes. Across the study: What patients shared with healthy donors was a similar profile of age, gender and cell yields. Examined across all samples were almost 110 million sorted cells.

The entirety of the isolated RNA underwent reverse transcription, so expressed TCRB transcripts were sequenced. Repertoires were generated with immunoSEQ multiplex PCR, while TCRdb's copy carries only in-frame clones and drops some. The table shows about 270,000 clones, with 14% occurring only once. After removal of 4 bases from V and 6 bases from J, the junction contained 8 bases not matched to a gene. This CDR3 spans 15 amino acids. Germline V gene sequence: CDR1 SGHRS, CDR2 YFSETQ. Findings and limits, study-wide: In all four CD4+ subsets, TCRB CDR3 length was significantly, moderately reduced in type 1 diabetes.

This sequence joins TRBV5-1 and TRBJ1-1; 11 bases are shared with TRBD1. Specimen: naive CD4+ T cells from blood. This TCR was sampled from a man in his thirties or forties with type 1 diabetes. CDR3 coding DNA: TGCGCCAGCAGCAGGACAGGGGGCCTTGACGCTGAAGCTTTCTTT. Translating it yields CASSRTGGLDAEAFF.